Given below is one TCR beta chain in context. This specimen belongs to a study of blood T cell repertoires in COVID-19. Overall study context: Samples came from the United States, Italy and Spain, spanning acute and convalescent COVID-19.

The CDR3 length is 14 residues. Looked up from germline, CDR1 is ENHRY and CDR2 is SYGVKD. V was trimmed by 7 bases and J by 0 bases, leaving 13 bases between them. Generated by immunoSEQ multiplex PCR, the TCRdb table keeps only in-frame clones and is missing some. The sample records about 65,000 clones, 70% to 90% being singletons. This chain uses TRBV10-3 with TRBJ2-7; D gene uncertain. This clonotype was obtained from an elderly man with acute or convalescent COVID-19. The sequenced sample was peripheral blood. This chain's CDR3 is CAITQALSSYEQYF. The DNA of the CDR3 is TGTGCCATCACGCAGGCCCTGAGCTCCTACGAGCAGTACTTC.